These 10 T cell receptor beta chains were sequenced from one sample in a study of vaccination and CD4 T cells after COVID-19. Stated treatment: approximately 9-day PBMC culture with coronavirus spike peptide pools or control peptides (ViraFEST assay). No antigens are known for them. The assay that was used to sequence DNA from cultured CD4+ T cells was the Oncomine TCR Beta short-read assay. MiXCR, run by TCRdb on the PCR reads, gives a single entry per CDR3 protein. The data hold 18,000 or so distinct CDR3 sequences, with around 46% observed a single time. The sample in question was CD4+ T cells from blood, cultured in vitro, obtained before SARS-CoV-2 vaccination. These TCRs come from a human donor who had recovered from COVID-19.

This chain joins TRBV20-1 and TRBJ1-5, with a tentative D call TRBD1 (5 bases). The CDR3 loop spans 14 amino acids. The V gene lost 6 bases and the J gene lost 4 bases, with 16 bases spanning the gap. Germline CDR1 is DFQATT and CDR2 is SNEGSKA (reference sequence). CDR3 protein: CSAPLFPGNQPQHF. The CDR3 DNA reads as TGCAGTGCCCCTTTGTTTCCAGGGAATCAGCCCCAGCATTTT.

This clonotype was counted a few times. V is TRBV20-1 and J is TRBJ1-2; a possible D gene is TRBD1 (5 bases). The V gene's germline CDR1 is DFQATT and CDR2 SNEGSKA (reference sequence). V shed 5 bases and J shed 2 bases, with 12 bases lying between them. The CDR3 consists of 13 residues. As DNA, the CDR3 is TGCAGTGCTGTTAACCGGGACAACTATGGCTACACCTTC. The encoded protein is CSAVNRDNYGYTF.

V and J are TRBV19 and TRBJ1-3, with D unclear. The CDR3 spans 13 residues. Germline assignment: CDR1 LNHDA and CDR2 SQIVND (reference sequence). Trimming took off 4 bases at V and 0 bases at J, with 4 bases between the two ends. The CDR3 sequence: CASSKSSGNTIYF. CDR3 nucleotides: TGTGCCAGTAGTAAAAGCTCTGGAAACACCATATATTTT.

CDR3 coding DNA: TGTGCCAGCCACCCCGGTTCTCGGGGCCCGCGGAAAGAGACCCAGTACTTC. It specifies CASHPGSRGPRKETQYF. This chain uses TRBV5-4 with TRBJ2-5; D possibly matches TRBD1 or TRBD2 (5 bases each). V was pared by 7 bases and J by 3 bases, with 25 bases between. In germline, CDR1 is SGHNT, CDR2 YYREEE (reference sequence). The CDR3 has 17 amino acids.

A few counts support this clonotype. The J gene is TRBJ2-7, the V gene TRBV28; D tentatively fits TRBD1 or TRBD2 (5 bases each). Germline CDR1 MDHEN, CDR2 SYDVKM. The CDR3 loop spans 15 amino acids. V was shortened by 5 bases and J by 6 bases, with 20 bases between the two germline ends. The CDR3 DNA reads TGTGCCAGCAGTCAAACTCCGGGACGGACCAGCGAGCAGTACTTC. Translated, it gives CASSQTPGRTSEQYF.

This clonotype came up a few times. V and J are TRBV7-2 and TRBJ2-3; 7 bases map to TRBD2. V lost 8 bases, J lost 2 bases, and 13 bases stayed unmatched. This CDR3 is 16 amino acids long. Germline lookup yields CDR1 SGHTA and CDR2 FQGNSA. The CDR3 bases are TGTGCCAGCCACGAGGGGCTAGCGGCAAACACAGATACGCAGTATTTT. Protein product: CASHEGLAANTDTQYF.

This chain joins TRBV10-3 and TRBJ1-1, with no clear D. This CDR3 has 12 amino acids. V was trimmed by 6 bases and J by 4 bases, leaving 9 bases between them. Germline-derived CDR1 and CDR2 are ENHRY and SYGVKD. The CDR3 DNA sequence: TGTGCCATCAGCGGGAGCAGCACTGAAGCTTTCTTT. Amino acid sequence: CAISGSSTEAFF.

Notes on this clonotype: At one end, the junction sequence differs from germline, possibly due to a read error. The chain is built from TRBV7-9 and TRBJ1-1, with 8 positions matching TRBD1. Germline V lookup: CDR1 SEHNR, CDR2 FQNEAQ (reference sequence). The CDR3 extends over 15 amino acids. CDR3 nucleotides: TGCGCCAGCAGTACGCACAGGGGGGAGAACACTGAAGCTTTCTTT. This gives the protein CASSTHRGENTEAFF.

V is TRBV4-3 and J is TRBJ1-6, with 9 bases identical to TRBD1. Germline V lookup: CDR1 LGHNA, CDR2 YSLEER. The CDR3 covers 15 residues. J gave up 7 bases and V 1 base, and 2 bases lay outside the gene matches. This CDR3 is CASSQAQGANSPLHF. The CDR3 bases are TGCGCCAGCAGCCAAGCACAGGGGGCCAATTCACCCCTCCACTTT.

The chain has TRBV2 and TRBJ2-5; tentative D call: TRBD1 (7 bases). The CDR3 sequence is 16 residues long. V was cut by 7 bases and J by 9 bases, with 27 bases left in between. From germline, CDR1 is SNHLY and CDR2 FYNNEI. The CDR3 is CASTSGGLDVLEAQYF. CDR3 nucleotides: TGTGCCAGCACCTCAGGGGGGCTGGACGTCCTTGAGGCCCAGTACTTC.